What follows is one T cell receptor (beta chain) and its context. TCRdb ran MiXCR on the 5' RACE reads and lists one entry per CDR3 protein. The data show about 10,000 distinct CDR3 sequences, with approximately 22% seen just once and approximately 4% held by the top ten. The data belong to a study of spatial heterogeneity in lung cancer. The CDR3 covers 13 residues. The V end was cut by 4 bases, the J end by 0 bases, with 8 bases between. Germline-derived CDR1 and CDR2 are SGHNT and YYREEE (reference sequence). Time point noted: blood at routine non-recurrence follow-up after resection. Researchers sequenced whole RNA taken from tumor, nontumor lung or frozen PBMC without sorting.

The chain is built from TRBV5-4 and TRBJ2-7; possible D gene TRBD1, 6 bases. The sample consisted of PBMCs, taken at follow-up. This sequence was found in a female donor with early-stage non-small cell lung cancer. The CDR3 sequence is CASSTGLSYEQYF. Written as DNA, the CDR3 is TGTGCCAGCAGCACAGGGCTCTCCTACGAGCAGTACTTC.